The 22 T cell receptor beta chains given below trace back to one sample, sequenced in a study of monozygotic twins with inflammatory bowel disease. TCRdb re-called the 5' RACE reads and catalogs CDR3 proteins one per entry, DNA excluded. The sample table includes approximately 400,000 distinct CDR3 sequences. Sequencing was done on a sample of blood. These receptors came from a human donor with ulcerative colitis or Crohn's disease, or a healthy co-twin of an affected twin (not recorded which).

CDR3 amino acids: CASSPLRTGDTEAFF. The rearrangement joins TRBV14 to TRBJ1-1; the TRBD1 assignment by TCRdb is unverifiable without DNA. The CDR3 covers 15 residues. The V gene's germline CDR1 is SGHDN and CDR2 FVKESK.

The chain has TRBV20-1 and TRBJ2-7; as DNA is missing, the TRBD2 call by TCRdb cannot be tested. CDR1 and CDR2 from the germline V gene are DFQATT and SNEGSKA (reference sequence). The CDR3 is 13 residues long. CDR3 region: CSYPGLQFYEQYF.

This chain links TRBV7-2 with TRBJ2-1; TCRdb gives TRBD1 as the D gene, but with no DNA this cannot be confirmed. This CDR3 is 15 amino acids long. Germline assignment: CDR1 SGHTA and CDR2 FQGNSA. This CDR3 reads CASSSTRGRRNEQFF.

This rearrangement joins TRBV7-8 to TRBJ2-1; TCRdb picks TRBD1, but there is no DNA to check that call. The germline V gene has CDR1 SGHVS and CDR2 FQNEAQ. This CDR3 is 15 amino acids long. The CDR3 protein is CASSRPEERGRGQFF.

The chain uses TRBV29-1 and TRBJ1-1. The CDR3 contains 11 residues. The germline gives CDR1 SQVTM, CDR2 ANQGSEA. The CDR3 sequence: CSVKMGTEAFF.

The rearrangement links TRBV12-3 or TRBV12-4 to TRBJ1-5. This CDR3 region has 14 residues. The CDR3 spells CASSLKVGGQPQHF.

The CDR3 region is CSAREDSNYGYTF. This rearrangement joins TRBV20-1 to TRBJ1-2. The CDR3 loop spans 13 amino acids. The V gene's germline CDR1 is DFQATT and CDR2 SNEGSKA (reference sequence).

The chain has TRBV14 and TRBJ1-6. The CDR3 spans 13 residues. Per germline, CDR1 SGHDN and CDR2 FVKESK. This chain's CDR3 is CASSQGRQTPLHF.

The chain couples TRBV7-2 to TRBJ2-1; TCRdb names TRBD2, which stays unverified in the absence of DNA. This CDR3 is 15 amino acids long. Germline V gene sequence: CDR1 SGHTA, CDR2 FQGNSA. CDR3 amino acids: CASSLPRETYNEQFF.

The V gene is TRBV5-5, the J gene TRBJ2-5. CDR1 and CDR2 from the germline V gene are SGHKS and YYEKEE (reference sequence). The CDR3 has 14 residues. CDR3 amino acids: CASSGLTVQETQYF.

The gene calls are TRBV5-5 and TRBJ1-1; lacking DNA, the TRBD1 call made by TCRdb goes unchecked. The CDR3 is made up of 15 amino acids. Germline V gene sequence: CDR1 SGHKS, CDR2 YYEKEE (reference sequence). The CDR3 region is CASSLQGAIFTEAFF.

V usage is TRBV20-1 and J usage is TRBJ2-3; no DNA is available, so the TRBD2 call from TCRdb remains unchecked. Germline-derived CDR1 and CDR2 are DFQATT and SNEGSKA (reference sequence). This CDR3 comprises 14 residues. The CDR3 protein is CSATKAGGPYTQYF.

This chain joins TRBV10-3 and TRBJ2-1; TCRdb's D call of TRBD2 is untestable without DNA. Germline CDR1 is ENHRY and CDR2 is SYGVKD. This CDR3 spans 15 amino acids. Here the CDR3 reads CAISFERGVSNEQFF.

This chain joins TRBV5-1 and TRBJ2-1; TCRdb's D call, TRBD2, is unchecked because there is no DNA. CDR3 size: 18 residues. Germline V gives CDR1 SGHRS, CDR2 YFSETQ. The chain's CDR3 is CASSFFPGLAGSYNEQFF. The whole variable domain, remainder taken from reference TRBV5-1 and TRBJ2-1, is KAGVTQTPRYLIKTRGQQVTLSCSPISGHRSVSWYQQTPGQGLQFLFEYFSETQRNKGNFPGRFSGRQFSNSRSEMNVSTLELGDSALYLCASSFFPGLAGSYNEQFFGPGTRLTVL.

The V gene is TRBV27, the J gene TRBJ1-6; the TCRdb call, TRBD1, lacks DNA for checking. In germline, CDR1 is MNHEY, CDR2 SMNVEV (reference sequence). The CDR3 extends over 16 amino acids. The CDR3 loop is CASSNRDRGQDSPLHF.

The chain joins TRBV11-2 to TRBJ2-2; TCRdb's assignment of TRBD1 cannot be checked, as there is no DNA. The CDR3 loop spans 14 amino acids. The germline V gene encodes CDR1 SGHAT and CDR2 FQNNGV. Here the CDR3 reads CASSSGTGRRELFF.

The chain joins TRBV9 to TRBJ1-3; TCRdb names TRBD1, which stays unverified in the absence of DNA. The germline CDR1 and CDR2 sequences are SGDLS and YYNGEE. The CDR3 length is 22 residues. CDR3 residues: CASSVSSLRQGFARSSGNTIYF.

The chain links TRBV29-1 to TRBJ1-2; the D gene TCRdb calls, TRBD1, cannot be checked with no DNA. This CDR3 is 11 amino acids long. CDR1 SQVTM and CDR2 ANQGSEA come from the germline V gene. The CDR3 loop reads CSVGQTYGYTF.

This chain links TRBV5-1 with TRBJ2-1; the TCRdb call, TRBD2, lacks DNA for checking. Germline V gene data show CDR1 as SGHRS and CDR2 as YFSETQ. The CDR3 extends over 15 amino acids. CDR3 loop: CASRGGGGRVNEQFF.

The V and J genes are TRBV6-1 and TRBJ2-3; lacking DNA, the TRBD1 call made by TCRdb goes unchecked. The CDR3 sequence is 16 residues long. From germline, CDR1 is MNHNS and CDR2 SASEGT. The CDR3 loop reads CASTPRLGAGQDTQYF.

The chain links TRBV5-5 to TRBJ2-5; there is no DNA to check the TCRdb D call of TRBD1. CDR3 length equals 15 residues. Germline values: CDR1 SGHKS, CDR2 YYEKEE (reference sequence). The CDR3 reads CASSLPGQGAETQYF.

This chain joins TRBV6-2 or TRBV6-3 and TRBJ1-5. Germline CDR1 is MNHEY and CDR2 is SVGEGT. CDR3 length: 14 residues. CDR3 sequence reads: CASSYWRENQPQHF.